What follows are 25 T cell receptor beta chains derived from one specimen sequenced in a study of beta chain features in type 1 diabetes. Findings of the study overall: There was a moderate but significant shortening of TCRB CDR3s in all four CD4+ subsets of Type 1 diabetes patients.

TCRB transcripts that were expressed got sequenced, as all of the isolated RNA had been reverse transcribed. The protocol was immunoSEQ multiplex PCR, while the TCRdb copy is restricted to in-frame clones and leaves out a portion. Of about 650,000 clones in the sample, under 15% were seen once. Their antigen targets remain unknown. Sequenced material: naive CD4+ T cells from blood. The receptor source for this set is a man aged 30-40 years with type 1 diabetes.

This clone was detected only a few times. The chain couples TRBV18 to TRBJ2-2; D may be TRBD1 (6 bases). CDR3 size: 15 residues. V dropped 4 bases and J dropped 4 bases, with 13 bases sitting between them. CDR1 is KGHSH, CDR2 LQKENI, per germline. As DNA, the CDR3 is TGTGCCAGCTCACGGGACACCTCGGGCACCGGGGAGCTGTTTTTT. Translated, it gives CASSRDTSGTGELFF.

This clone came up a few times. As DNA, the CDR3 is TGTGCCAGCAGCCCCCAACAGGGAGGGCACTATGGCTACACCTTC. Its protein is CASSPQQGGHYGYTF. The chain uses TRBV7-2 and TRBJ1-2; the D gene is possibly TRBD1 (6 bases). V lost 5 bases and J lost 3, with 16 bases in between. The CDR3 has 15 amino acids. Germline CDR1 SGHTA, CDR2 FQGNSA.

J is TRBJ2-7 and V is TRBV7-9; D may correspond to TRBD1 or TRBD2 (5 bases each). Germline CDR1 SEHNR, CDR2 FQNEAQ (reference sequence). Trimming pared 5 bases from V and 1 base from J, leaving 18 bases between. The CDR3 runs 16 residues. The CDR3 DNA is TGTGCCAGCAGCGAAAAAGGGGCAGGACTGTCCTACGAGCAGTACTTC. Protein: CASSEKGAGLSYEQYF.

The chain uses TRBV27 and TRBJ1-2; no definite D call. Germline loops: CDR1 MNHEY, CDR2 SMNVEV (reference sequence). This CDR3 has 13 amino acids. Trimming left V 5 bases short and J 3 bases short, with 10 bases between. The CDR3 DNA follows: TGTGCCAGCAGTCCCGCCGGTTACTATGGCTACACCTTC. Amino acids: CASSPAGYYGYTF.

This rearrangement joins TRBV9 to TRBJ1-1; maybe TRBD1 (6 bases). The CDR3 runs to 16 residues. Germline CDR1 SGDLS, CDR2 YYNGEE. V was trimmed by 4 bases and J by 1 base, leaving 17 bases between them. CDR3 DNA sequence: TGTGCCAGCAGCACACCGCTAAAAGGGGGGAACACTGAAGCTTTCTTT. Amino acid sequence: CASSTPLKGGNTEAFF.

This clone was seen a handful of times. The chain links TRBV25-1 to TRBJ1-6; D not resolved. The CDR3 has 15 residues. Germline V lookup: CDR1 MGHDK, CDR2 SYGVNS. Trimming took off 5 bases at V and 3 bases at J, with 11 bases between the two ends. Written as DNA, the CDR3 is TGTGCCAGCAGTCGCCCAAGCAGCTATAATTCACCCCTCCACTTT. It specifies CASSRPSSYNSPLHF. The complete variable domain, with remaining parts taken from reference TRBV25-1 and TRBJ1-6, reads EADIYQTPRYLVIGTGKKITLECSQTMGHDKMYWYQQDPGMELHLIHYSYGVNSTEKGDLSSESTVSRIRTEHFPLTLESARPSHTSQYLCASSRPSSYNSPLHFGNGTRLTVT.

Points on this clone: A junction end diverges from the germline sequence, so it may reflect a read error. The chain joins TRBV28 to TRBJ2-7, with 8 bases matching TRBD1. The CDR3 covers 11 residues. CDR1 and CDR2 (germline): MDHEN, SYDVKM. CDR3 nucleotide sequence: TGTGCCAGCAGGTCCGACAGGGGAGCCTTCTTC. It specifies CASRSDRGAFF.

This clone was seen more than once but under ten times. The chain employs TRBV29-1 and TRBJ1-2; possible D gene TRBD1, 6 bases. The CDR3 length is 13 residues. The ends were cut back, 4 bases at V and 4 bases at J, with 13 bases in the middle. CDR1 and CDR2 from the germline V gene are SQVTM and ANQGSEA. CDR3 DNA: TGCAGCGTTGGGGCGGAGGGGGTCTATGGCTACACCTTC. Translation gives CSVGAEGVYGYTF. The variable domain in full, completed from reference TRBV29-1 and TRBJ1-2, reads SAVISQKPSRDICQRGTSLTIQCQVDSQVTMMFWYRQQPGQSLTLIATANQGSEATYESGFVIDKFPISRPNLTFSTLTVSNMSPEDSSIYLCSVGAEGVYGYTFGSGTRLTVV.

This clone was found a few times. J is TRBJ1-6 and V is TRBV7-9; 9 bases map to TRBD1. The germline gives CDR1 SEHNR, CDR2 FQNEAQ (reference sequence). The CDR3 spans 15 residues. V trimming: 3 bases; J trimming: 10 bases; junction bases outside the gene matches: 7. The DNA of the CDR3 is TGTGCCAGCAGCTTTATCACAGGGGGCGTATCACCCCTCCACTTT. Protein sequence: CASSFITGGVSPLHF.

This clone was picked up a small number of times. The chain couples TRBV25-1 to TRBJ1-4; 10 nucleotides line up with TRBD1. Germline CDR1 reads MGHDK; CDR2 reads SYGVNS. J was trimmed by 7 bases and V by 4 bases; bases with no gene match: 3. CDR3 length equals 14 residues. Here the CDR3 reads CASSGGTGVEKLFF. The CDR3 coding sequence is TGTGCCAGCAGTGGGGGGACAGGGGTTGAAAAACTGTTTTTT.

The chain uses TRBV29-1 and TRBJ1-1; no reliable D call. The CDR3 length is 13 residues. Trimming stripped 4 bases from V and 3 bases from J, with 12 bases between. Germline V gives CDR1 SQVTM, CDR2 ANQGSEA. The CDR3, as DNA: TGCAGCGTTGCCTCTGGTGTTTACACTGAAGCTTTCTTT. Protein: CSVASGVYTEAFF. Using reference TRBV29-1 and TRBJ1-1 for the parts outside the CDR3, the full variable domain is SAVISQKPSRDICQRGTSLTIQCQVDSQVTMMFWYRQQPGQSLTLIATANQGSEATYESGFVIDKFPISRPNLTFSTLTVSNMSPEDSSIYLCSVASGVYTEAFFGQGTRLTVV.

On this clone itself: Other DNA sequences within the sample encode an identical CDR3. V gene TRBV7-9 combines with J gene TRBJ2-3, with TRBD1 matching over 7 bases. V gave up 4 bases and J gave up 1 base; unmatched junction bases: 2. Per the germline V gene, CDR1 is SEHNR and CDR2 is FQNEAQ (reference sequence). CDR3 length: 14 amino acids. CDR3 sequence reads: CASSSQGGTDTQYF. As DNA, the CDR3 is TGTGCCAGCAGCTCCCAGGGGGGCACAGATACGCAGTATTTT.

This clone was seen once. The CDR3 DNA follows: TGTGCCAGCTCACCGATGGGCCTGGACGAGCAGTACTTC. Residues: CASSPMGLDEQYF. The chain couples TRBV18 to TRBJ2-7; no clear D gene. The CDR3 runs to 13 residues. CDR1 and CDR2 (germline): KGHSH, LQKENI. Deletions cut 3 bases from V and 5 bases from J, with 11 bases between.

V usage is TRBV19 and J usage is TRBJ2-5, with D possibly being TRBD2 (6 bases). The CDR3 has 13 residues. Germline CDR1 is LNHDA and CDR2 is SQIVND (reference sequence). V was pared by 6 bases and J by 3 bases, with 11 bases between. The CDR3 reads CASRRDSEETQYF. CDR3 nucleotides: TGTGCCAGTAGGCGGGACTCAGAAGAGACCCAGTACTTC.

As to this clone: Other DNA sequences within the sample encode an identical CDR3. The chain combines TRBV5-1 with TRBJ2-5; TRBD2 matches at 7 bases. Germline loops: CDR1 SGHRS, CDR2 YFSETQ. The CDR3 is 15 residues long. J was trimmed by 1 base and V by 3 bases; bases with no gene match: 6. DNA for the CDR3: TGCGCCAGCAGCTCACCAGCGGGGACCCAAGAGACCCAGTACTTC. Amino acid sequence: CASSSPAGTQETQYF.

The chain joins TRBV7-3 to TRBJ2-3, with D perhaps TRBD1 (5 bases). CDR1 and CDR2 (germline): SGHTA, FQGTGA. This CDR3 has 14 residues. V was cut by 3 bases and J by 4 bases, with 11 bases left in between. In DNA, the CDR3 is TGTGCCAGCAGCTTGCAGGGTAACTCAGATACGCAGTATTTT. It translates to CASSLQGNSDTQYF.

This clone has just a few counts. The chain recombines TRBV5-1 with TRBJ2-1, with 10 bases matching TRBD1. The CDR3 runs to 15 residues. Germline V gives CDR1 SGHRS, CDR2 YFSETQ. V was clipped by 3 bases and J by 14 bases; unmatched bases: 14. For the CDR3, the DNA is TGCGCCAGCAGCTCTACCGGGACAGGGGCGAACCTTAAGTTCTTC. Amino acid sequence: CASSSTGTGANLKFF.

The rearrangement uses TRBV4-3 and TRBJ1-3, with D perhaps TRBD1 (5 bases). The V gene lost 2 bases and the J gene lost 0 bases, with 8 bases spanning the gap. The V gene's germline CDR1 is LGHNA and CDR2 YSLEER. The CDR3 spans 15 residues. CDR3 amino acids: CASSQNQGSGNTIYF. The CDR3 DNA reads TGCGCCAGCAGCCAAAACCAGGGCTCTGGAAACACCATATATTTT.

This chain connects TRBV7-8 to TRBJ1-2, with a possible D match to TRBD1 (5 bases). Germline V gene data show CDR1 as SGHVS and CDR2 as FQNEAQ. V dropped 7 bases and J dropped 2 bases, with 14 bases sitting between them. The CDR3 has 14 residues. CDR3 bases: TGTGCCAGCACCTCCGGGGGAACCAACTATGGCTACACCTTC. Its protein product is CASTSGGTNYGYTF.

This clone was detected a few times. The same CDR3 can be traced to other DNA sequences in this sample. The rearrangement joins TRBV5-1 to TRBJ2-3; D is ambiguous. V lost 4 bases to trimming and J lost 3 bases, with 6 bases between them. The CDR3 contains 12 residues. Germline V gene lookup returns CDR1 SGHRS and CDR2 YFSETQ. The CDR3 DNA sequence: TGCGCCAGCAGCCCGGATACAGATACGCAGTATTTT. It encodes CASSPDTDTQYF.

This clone turned up a few times. CDR3 loop: CASSPLQALNTEAFF. CDR3 sequence (DNA): TGTGCCAGCTCACCACTGCAGGCCCTGAACACTGAAGCTTTCTTT. This sequence joins TRBV18 and TRBJ1-1; D gene ambiguous. The V and J ends lost 1 base and 0 bases respectively, with 9 bases between them. The CDR3 totals 15 residues. Germline V lookup: CDR1 KGHSH, CDR2 LQKENI.

There are a few counts of this clone. V usage is TRBV19 and J usage is TRBJ1-2; perhaps TRBD1 as D (5 bases). In germline, CDR1 is LNHDA, CDR2 SQIVND (reference sequence). Trimming stripped 0 bases from V and 8 bases from J, with 10 bases between. The CDR3 loop spans 13 amino acids. CDR3 residues: CASSIDQGGGYTF. For the CDR3, the DNA is TGTGCCAGTAGTATAGACCAGGGAGGAGGCTACACCTTC. The variable domain in full, with the rest retrieved from reference TRBV19 and TRBJ1-2, is DGGITQSPKYLFRKEGQNVTLSCEQNLNHDAMYWYRQDPGQGLRLIYYSQIVNDFQKGDIAEGYSVSREKKESFPLTVTSAQKNPTAFYLCASSIDQGGGYTFGSGTRLTVV.

The CDR3 coding sequence is TGTGCCAGCAGCTTGGGACCGGGACAGGGAAATTCACCCCTCCACTTT. It specifies CASSLGPGQGNSPLHF. The rearrangement joins TRBV5-8 to TRBJ1-6; 9 positions match TRBD1. Germline loops: CDR1 SGHTS, CDR2 YDEGEE. The ends lost 0 bases at V and 7 bases at J; junction bases unmatched: 5. The CDR3 totals 16 residues.

The chain combines TRBV5-4 with TRBJ2-7; unclear D gene. V was trimmed by 1 base and J by 3 bases, leaving 17 bases between them. This CDR3 is 16 amino acids long. CDR1 and CDR2 (germline): SGHNT, YYREEE (reference sequence). The CDR3 DNA sequence: TGTGCCAGCAGCTTGTCTGGGCCAAGTGCCCTCTACGAGCAGTACTTC. This sequence encodes CASSLSGPSALYEQYF.

The chain joins TRBV19 to TRBJ2-3; a weak D match, TRBD2 (5 bases). Trimming pared 5 bases from V and 3 bases from J, leaving 9 bases between. Germline CDR1 and CDR2: LNHDA and SQIVND (reference sequence). The CDR3 contains 13 residues. Written as DNA, the CDR3 is TGTGCCAGTAGTGAGGGTCGGACAGATACGCAGTATTTT. Residues: CASSEGRTDTQYF.